This TCR beta chain emerged from a study of radiation and T cells in renal cell carcinoma. Assay used: immunoSEQ multiplex PCR; TCRdb lists only in-frame clones, some missing. The sample lists tens of thousands of clones, 80% to 90% seen once, with 22% in the top ten. The time point was: blood 2 weeks post-SBRT. Treatment defined: 15 Gy SBRT to primary tumor, nephrectomy 4 weeks later. The sample was blood, taken from a patient whose treatment included radiotherapy and nephrectomy. The clonotype originates from a woman aged 50 to 65 with renal cell carcinoma.

The CDR3 DNA follows: TGTGCCAGCAGCCCGGGGACAGGGGGGCGGAATTCACCCCTCCACTTT. Translating gives CASSPGTGGRNSPLHF. The chain uses TRBV7-9 and TRBJ1-6; 11 nucleotides line up with TRBD1. CDR3 length: 16 amino acids. Germline CDR1 and CDR2: SEHNR and FQNEAQ (reference sequence). Trimming removed 5 bases from V and 7 bases from J; junction bases left unmatched: 7.